One and the same sample provided the 5 T cell receptor beta chains below, sequenced in a study of T-cell reconstitution after alpha-beta-depleted transplantation in children. TCRbeta library construction was performed incorporating unique molecular identifiers. TCRdb ran MiXCR on the PCR reads and lists one entry per CDR3 protein. The sample has about 100,000 distinct CDR3 sequences; less than 6% are singletons. The sample here was PBMCs, mostly from graft donor cells, taken 60 days after TCRalphabeta/CD19-depleted stem cell transplant. The receptors originated from a female patient between 2 and 10 years old who had a stem cell transplant for Fanconi anemia, so the T cells may come from the graft donor.

This clonotype occurred many times. The chain joins TRBV3-1 to TRBJ2-3; D perhaps matches TRBD1 (5 bases). Germline CDR1 and CDR2: LGHDT and YNNKEL (reference sequence). Between the trimmed V and J ends, which lost 1 base and 10 bases, there was a span of 9 bases. The CDR3 runs to 12 residues. The CDR3 reads CASSQVDSPQYF. DNA of the CDR3: TGTGCCAGCAGCCAAGTCGACAGTCCGCAGTATTTT.

This clonotype was recorded at least ten times. The chain employs TRBV4-1 and TRBJ2-1; no clear D gene. This CDR3 spans 15 amino acids. V dropped 5 bases and J dropped 4 bases, with 15 bases sitting between them. Germline lookup yields CDR1 MGHRA and CDR2 YSYEKL. In DNA, the CDR3 is TGCGCCAGCAGCTACTCTGATCGGTGGTACAATGAGCAGTTCTTC. Amino acid sequence: CASSYSDRWYNEQFF.

This clonotype was found a few times. The chain links TRBV5-6 to TRBJ1-1, with D unclear. Looked up from germline, CDR1 is SGHDT and CDR2 is YYEEEE. CDR3 size: 15 residues. Trimming took 0 bases from V and 1 from J, leaving 10 bases between them. CDR3 DNA sequence: TGTGCCAGCAGCTTGGGACGCCTTTCGAACACTGAAGCTTTCTTT. Its translation: CASSLGRLSNTEAFF.

In its sample, this clonotype was seen many times. The CDR3 spells CASSGTRSRDTQYF. CDR3 DNA sequence: TGTGCCAGTTCCGGGACTAGGAGCCGAGATACGCAGTATTTT. The rearrangement links TRBV7-2 to TRBJ2-3; 8 nucleotides align to TRBD2. J lost 5 bases, V lost 9 bases, and 10 bases had no gene match. This CDR3 is built from 14 residues. From germline, CDR1 is SGHTA and CDR2 FQGNSA.

This clonotype was counted at least ten times. The rearrangement links TRBV9 to TRBJ1-1; 7 nucleotides match TRBD1. Per germline, CDR1 SGDLS and CDR2 YYNGEE. This CDR3 has 14 amino acids. The junction had 2 bases not matched to a gene; V was cut back by 2 bases and J by 1 base. The CDR3 is CASSVGQRNTEAFF. The CDR3 DNA sequence: TGTGCCAGCAGCGTGGGACAGAGGAACACTGAAGCTTTCTTT.